Below, 20 T cell receptor beta chains from the same sample are listed, as sequenced in a study of control samples from healthy donors and cancer patients. Method: immunoSEQ multiplex PCR; TCRdb's copy keeps in-frame clones and lacks some. The sample holds 190,000 or so clones; around 93% are singletons and the top ten take roughly 1.5%. Sequencing was performed on blood. These receptors all stem from a man aged 18 to 29 in good health.

The chain is built from TRBV2 and TRBJ2-7; 9 bases map to TRBD1. The V gene end was trimmed by 6 bases and the J gene end by 4 bases; junction bases not matched to a gene: 16. The CDR3 loop spans 17 amino acids. Looked up from germline, CDR1 is SNHLY and CDR2 is FYNNEI. The CDR3 DNA follows: TGTGCCAGCAGAGGATGGGACAGGGTGGTAAATGAATACGAGCAGTACTTC. This sequence encodes CASRGWDRVVNEYEQYF.

The chain joins TRBV19 to TRBJ2-1; 11 bases line up with TRBD2. Germline values: CDR1 LNHDA, CDR2 SQIVND (reference sequence). The CDR3 contains 14 residues. With V trimmed by 7 bases and J by 8 bases, 7 bases remained unmatched. CDR3 loop: CASNSGGASDEQFF. The CDR3 DNA follows: TGTGCCAGTAATAGCGGGGGGGCCAGCGATGAGCAGTTCTTC.

The gene calls are TRBV14 and TRBJ2-1; 12 nucleotides match TRBD2. There are 15 residues in the CDR3. Germline V CDR1 and CDR2: SGHDN, FVKESK. J was trimmed by 4 bases and V by 2 bases; bases with no gene match: 0. CDR3 sequence reads: CASSQTSGGYNEQFF. CDR3 coding DNA: TGTGCCAGCAGCCAAACTAGCGGGGGGTACAATGAGCAGTTCTTC.

The rearrangement uses TRBV10-2 and TRBJ2-3; the D is unclear. The CDR3 has 12 amino acids. The germline V and J ends were trimmed by 2 bases and 5 bases, with 5 bases remaining between them. Germline assignment: CDR1 WSHSY and CDR2 SAAADI. The CDR3 is CASSELGDTQYF. CDR3 sequence (DNA): TGCGCCAGCAGTGAGCTAGGAGATACGCAGTATTTT.

For the CDR3, the DNA is TGTGCCAGCAGTTCACCGGGGGCCACCAATGAGCAGTTCTTC. Amino acid sequence: CASSSPGATNEQFF. This chain connects TRBV28 to TRBJ2-1, with D possibly being TRBD1 or TRBD2 (6 bases each). Germline V lookup: CDR1 MDHEN, CDR2 SYDVKM. The ends were cut back, 4 bases at V and 6 bases at J, with 13 bases in the middle. The CDR3 totals 14 residues.

The chain recombines TRBV2 with TRBJ1-2, with 9 bases lining up with TRBD1. Germline V gene lookup returns CDR1 SNHLY and CDR2 FYNNEI. V shed 7 bases and J 8 bases; nucleotides not matched to a gene: 14. The CDR3 spans 15 residues. The CDR3 DNA reads TGTGCCAGCAAAAACGAAGTCGGGACAGGGTGGGGCTACACCTTC. Translating it yields CASKNEVGTGWGYTF. Full variable domain (rest looked up from reference TRBV2 and TRBJ1-2): EPEVTQTPSHQVTQMGQEVILRCVPISNHLYFYWYRQILGQKVEFLVSFYNNEISEKSEIFDDQFSVERPDGSNFTLKIRSTKLEDSAMYFCASKNEVGTGWGYTFGSGTRLTVV.

The chain links TRBV30 to TRBJ1-2, with 12 bases fitting TRBD1. This CDR3 has 15 residues. Unmatched junction bases numbered 9, after V lost 2 bases and J lost 8 bases. In germline, CDR1 is GTSNPN, CDR2 SVGIG (reference sequence). In DNA form, the CDR3 reads TGTGCCTGGAGTATAACCGGGACAGGGGGCGTAGGCTACACCTTC. It codes for CAWSITGTGGVGYTF.

The chain employs TRBV11-2 and TRBJ2-2; 7 nucleotides agree with TRBD1. Germline CDR1 SGHAT, CDR2 FQNNGV. J gave up 5 bases and V 5 bases, and 5 bases lay outside the gene matches. The CDR3 sequence is 14 residues long. In DNA form, the CDR3 reads TGTGCCAGCAGCAGAGGGACAGTGACCGGGGAGCTGTTTTTT. As protein: CASSRGTVTGELFF.

In this sample, this clone turned up once. The rearrangement links TRBV12-5 to TRBJ2-2; D remains ambiguous. Germline CDR1 is LGHNT and CDR2 is FRNRAP. Deletions cut 2 bases from V and 1 base from J, with 17 bases between. The CDR3 runs to 18 residues. For the CDR3, the DNA is TGTGCTAGTGGTTTGATAAGGTCGGTACCTATGAACACCGGGGAGCTGTTTTTT. It is translated as CASGLIRSVPMNTGELFF.

The genes are TRBV19 and TRBJ1-1, with a weak D call TRBD1 (5 bases). Trimming took 2 bases from V and 5 from J, leaving 9 bases between them. CDR3 length: 13 amino acids. The V gene's germline CDR1 is LNHDA and CDR2 SQIVND (reference sequence). The CDR3 is CASSILGVTEAFF. The CDR3 coding sequence is TGTGCCAGTAGTATACTAGGGGTGACTGAAGCTTTCTTT.

The rearrangement links TRBV7-9 to TRBJ2-1; tentatively, D is TRBD1 or TRBD2 (5 bases each). There are 10 residues in the CDR3. V was cut by 3 bases and J by 13 bases, with 7 bases left in between. Germline CDR1 and CDR2: SEHNR and FQNEAQ (reference sequence). The CDR3: CASSLGDQFF. The CDR3 nucleotides read TGTGCCAGCAGCTTGGGGGATCAGTTCTTC. Full variable domain (missing parts from reference TRBV7-9 and TRBJ2-1): DTGVSQNPRHKITKRGQNVTFRCDPISEHNRLYWYRQTLGQGPEFLTYFQNEAQLEKSRLLSDRFSAERPKGSFSTLEIQRTEQGDSAMYLCASSLGDQFFGPGTRLTVL.

This clone was recorded only once. The genes are TRBV7-9 and TRBJ1-1; tentative D call: TRBD1 (5 bases). The CDR3 is made up of 15 amino acids. The germline gives CDR1 SEHNR, CDR2 FQNEAQ (reference sequence). Trimming pared 5 bases from V and 1 base from J, leaving 14 bases between. The CDR3 is CASSQTVPPNTEAFF. The CDR3 bases are TGTGCCAGCAGCCAGACAGTTCCACCGAACACTGAAGCTTTCTTT.

The CDR3 coding sequence is TGTGCCAGCAGCCCCAGGAACACTGAAGCTTTCTTT. Its protein is CASSPRNTEAFF. The chain recombines TRBV2 with TRBJ1-1, with D unresolved. Between the trimmed V and J ends, which lost 6 bases and 1 base, there was a span of 6 bases. Germline V gene sequence: CDR1 SNHLY, CDR2 FYNNEI. The CDR3 has 12 residues.

The chain recombines TRBV6-5 with TRBJ2-5; 8 bases align to TRBD1. Germline-derived CDR1 and CDR2 are MNHEY and SVGAGI. J was trimmed by 5 bases and V by 0 bases; bases with no gene match: 5. CDR3 length equals 15 residues. This CDR3 is CASSYSTGEAETQYF. For the CDR3, the DNA is TGTGCCAGCAGTTACTCGACAGGGGAGGCGGAGACCCAGTACTTC.

This clone was observed a handful of times. V and J are TRBV30 and TRBJ1-2; D is perhaps TRBD1 (5 bases). This CDR3 contains 14 residues. CDR1 is GTSNPN, CDR2 SVGIG, per germline (reference sequence). Trimming cost V 3 bases and J 4 bases, with 15 bases left between them. The CDR3 sequence is CAWSESRVGYGYTF. The CDR3 DNA reads TGTGCCTGGAGCGAAAGCAGGGTGGGCTATGGCTACACCTTC.

The rearrangement links TRBV24-1 to TRBJ1-1; D possibly corresponds to TRBD1 (5 bases). Germline V gives CDR1 KGHDR, CDR2 SFDVKD. The CDR3 is 14 amino acids. The V end lost 4 bases, the J end lost 1 base, and 9 bases lay between the germline ends. The CDR3 here is CATSEAGRNTEAFF. CDR3 bases: TGTGCCACCAGTGAAGCAGGGCGGAACACTGAAGCTTTCTTT.

This clone has just one count. The rearrangement links TRBV7-8 to TRBJ2-1; D perhaps matches TRBD2 (6 bases). The CDR3 runs to 16 residues. CDR1 and CDR2 from the germline V gene are SGHVS and FQNEAQ. Trimming removed 4 bases at V and 0 bases at J, with 13 bases between. This chain's CDR3 is CASSSLAGSSYNEQFF. The CDR3 region has the DNA TGTGCCAGCAGCTCCTTGGCGGGGAGCTCCTACAATGAGCAGTTCTTC.

V gene TRBV3-1 (or the pseudogene TRBV3-2) combines with J gene TRBJ2-7; D assignment may be TRBD1 or TRBD2 (5 bases each). Trimming took 1 base from V and 7 from J, leaving 23 bases between them. CDR3 length: 17 amino acids. Germline values: CDR1 LGHDT, CDR2 YNNKEL (reference sequence). The CDR3, as DNA: TGTGCCAGCAGCCAAGCGGGGTCGGGGACCCGCCTCCGTGAGCAGTACTTC. Translation: CASSQAGSGTRLREQYF.

The V gene is TRBV24-1, the J gene TRBJ2-1, with D possibly matching TRBD2 (5 bases). CDR1 and CDR2 (germline): KGHDR, SFDVKD. V was pared by 9 bases and J by 8 bases, with 10 bases between. The CDR3 totals 11 residues. Here the CDR3 reads CATSWGDEQFF. DNA for the CDR3: TGTGCCACCTCTTGGGGAGATGAGCAGTTCTTC.

The chain couples TRBV5-1 to TRBJ2-7, with D hard to call. Germline V gene lookup returns CDR1 SGHRS and CDR2 YFSETQ. The CDR3 spans 11 residues. The germline V and J ends were trimmed by 1 base and 6 bases, with 5 bases remaining between them. This chain's CDR3 is CASSLLGEQYF. The CDR3 region has the DNA TGCGCCAGCAGCTTGTTGGGCGAGCAGTACTTC.